This T cell receptor (beta chain) was profiled in a study of OX40 agonist ivuxolimab in advanced cancers. Turning to the overall study: Ivuxolimab, which targeted the costimulatory receptor OX40 (CD134), was an agonistic, fully human IgG2 monoclonal antibody. The paper describes the monotherapy dose-escalation part (N = 52 patients) of the phase I trial of ivuxolimab. Intravenous ivuxolimab was administered to patients every 2 weeks at six dose levels: 0.01, 0.1, 0.3, 1.5, 3 and 10 mg/kg. In the dose-escalation cohort, 70% to 90% of patients were male, and the mean age was 60 years with a range of roughly 20 to 85. Of the approximately 54 patients in dose escalation, about 20 had hepatocellular carcinoma, roughly 15 had melanoma, 9 had renal cell carcinoma and 9 had head and neck cancer. Partial responses occurred in three dose-escalation patients, of whom one had hepatocellular carcinoma and two had cutaneous melanoma. Peripheral TCRbeta sequencing was intended to test whether TCR sequence diversity was altered and clonal T-cell expansion was caused by ivuxolimab. Patients were allowed to have had prior anti-PD-1, anti-PD-L1 or anti-CTLA-4 therapy, and around 37% of the dose-escalation patients had previously received checkpoint inhibitors.

Patients with autoimmune disease history or receiving systemic immunosuppression were excluded from the trial. Peripheral blood for TCR sequencing was collected from all dose cohorts at baseline, on cycle 4 day 1, and on cycle 7 day 1. Samples were obtained from an open-label, multicenter, first-in-human phase I dose-escalation trial of ivuxolimab. Adults with locally advanced or metastatic melanoma, renal cell carcinoma, hepatocellular carcinoma or head and neck squamous cell carcinoma were enrolled in the trial. CD4+ and CD8+ T cells were sorted separately from peripheral blood before TCR sequencing. General findings and caveats noted by the study authors: After ivuxolimab, CD8+ T cells had more expanded clones than CD4+ T cells on average. At doses of 0.1 to 3.0 mg/kg, clonal expansion of both CD4+ and CD8+ T cells in blood was seen between baseline and week 6. The antigen specificity of the peripheral T cells that underwent clonal expansion was not determined. Low levels of normalized T-cell clonal expansion were also seen in some nonresponding patients. In partial responders in the 0.1-3.0 mg/kg groups, normalized peripheral clonal expansion was found to be among the lowest, especially among CD8+ T cells.

On this clone itself: Its recognized antigen is unknown. No base quality values were provided; no much bigger clone lies one nucleotide off.

Genomic DNA was extracted from sorted cells for sequencing of the TCRbeta CDR3 region. TCRbeta CDR3 regions were sequenced using the immunoSEQ Assay. In its TCRdb copy, this immuneACCESS table keeps in-frame sequences only and misses some clones. Where compared with another copy, unresolved V genes explain less than half of these, and the others have no known cause. The sample contains around 76,000 clones, approximately 87% of them found a single time. The ten top clones hold 0.45% to 0.55% of the sample. CDR1 and CDR2 are drawn from the germline V gene (reference sequence): LNHDA, SQIVND. The germline V and J ends show losses of 4 bases and 4 bases respectively, and no gene match explains 12 bases of the junction. The CDR3 numbers 18 residues from cysteine through phenylalanine. Only the CDR3 DNA stays, 54 bases, in frame from base 1.

Sequenced here: CD4+ or CD8+ T cells sorted from blood, sampled in a trial of the OX40 agonist ivuxolimab. This sequence originates from an adult with an advanced solid tumor such as melanoma, head and neck, liver or kidney cancer. The rearrangement combines TRBV19 with TRBJ2-2; 10 middle bases align to TRBD2. The nucleotides read TGTGCCAGTAGTAGGGGACTAGCGAATCTGGGTGGCACCGGGGAGCTGTTTTTT. Its translation reads: CASSRGLANLGGTGELFF.